This T cell receptor beta chain is from a study of OX40 agonist ivuxolimab in advanced cancers. This clone has a handful of counts. What it binds is unknown. The CDR3 totals 13 residues. The ends were cut back, 5 bases at V and 2 bases at J, with 9 bases in the middle. Germline CDR1 reads SGHTA; CDR2 reads FQGNSA. Measured with immunoSEQ multiplex PCR; TCRdb has only the in-frame clones, and not every one. The sample consists of 45,000 to 60,000 clones, just under 90% of them appearing once. Study-level findings and limits: Mean expanded clone counts were higher in CD8+ than CD4+ T cells.

The material was CD4+ or CD8+ T cells sorted from blood, obtained in a trial of the OX40 agonist ivuxolimab. The V and J genes are TRBV7-2 and TRBJ2-5, with D unresolved. This receptor was taken from an adult with an advanced solid tumor such as melanoma, head and neck, liver or kidney cancer. CDR3 residues: CASSQGMQETQYF. Here the CDR3 DNA reads TGTGCCAGCAGCCAAGGGATGCAAGAGACCCAGTACTTC.